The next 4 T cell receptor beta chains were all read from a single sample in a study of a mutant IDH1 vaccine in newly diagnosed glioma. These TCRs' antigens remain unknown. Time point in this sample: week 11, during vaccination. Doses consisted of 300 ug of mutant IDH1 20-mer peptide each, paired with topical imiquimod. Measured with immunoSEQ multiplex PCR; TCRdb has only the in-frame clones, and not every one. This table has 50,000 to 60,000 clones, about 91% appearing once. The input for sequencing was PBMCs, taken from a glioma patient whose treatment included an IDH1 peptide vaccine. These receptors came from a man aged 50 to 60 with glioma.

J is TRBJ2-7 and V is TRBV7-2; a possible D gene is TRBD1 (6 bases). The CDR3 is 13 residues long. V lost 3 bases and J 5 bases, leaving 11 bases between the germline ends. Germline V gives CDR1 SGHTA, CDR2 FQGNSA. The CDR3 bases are TGTGCCAGCAGCTTCAGGGGCCCCCACGAGCAGTACTTC. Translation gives CASSFRGPHEQYF.

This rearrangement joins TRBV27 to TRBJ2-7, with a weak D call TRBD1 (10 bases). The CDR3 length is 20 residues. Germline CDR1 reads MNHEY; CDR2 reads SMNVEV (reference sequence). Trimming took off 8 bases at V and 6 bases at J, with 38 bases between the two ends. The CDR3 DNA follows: TGTGCCAGCGGGACAGGGGCGCACCCGTCTAGCGGGATAAGCTTAGGCGAGCAGTACTTC. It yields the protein CASGTGAHPSSGISLGEQYF.

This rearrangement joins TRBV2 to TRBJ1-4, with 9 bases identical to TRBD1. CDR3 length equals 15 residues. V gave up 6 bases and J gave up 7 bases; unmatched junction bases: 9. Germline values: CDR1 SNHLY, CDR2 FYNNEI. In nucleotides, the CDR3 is TGTGCCAGCAGACGAAACAGGGGGCATCGTGAAAAACTGTTTTTT. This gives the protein CASRRNRGHREKLFF.

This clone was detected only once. The CDR3 protein is CASSINRASGTEAFF. CDR3 nucleotide sequence: TGTGCCAGCAGTATAAATCGGGCATCGGGGACTGAAGCTTTCTTT. The rearrangement joins TRBV7-8 to TRBJ1-1, with D uncertain. V lost 6 bases, J lost 5 bases, and 19 bases lay in between. Germline V CDR1 and CDR2: SGHVS, FQNEAQ. The CDR3 consists of 15 residues.